Included here is one T cell receptor (beta chain) sequence, with context. The antigen is undetermined. The trim removed 5 bases at V and 6 bases at J, leaving 11 bases unmatched. CDR1 is SGHTA, CDR2 FQGNSA, per germline. This CDR3 comprises 16 residues. This entry comes from a study of T cells in Graves' hyperthyroidism and ophthalmopathy. Study observations and caveats: Most thyroid clonotypes with frequency above 0.001 were detected in blood.

Amplification of TCR beta CDR3 regions used RNA as the template. HTBI primers were the set used in a first-round RT-PCR of the TCR CDR3. TCRdb passed the multiplex PCR reads through MiXCR, listing each CDR3 protein once. The sample holds hundreds of thousands of distinct CDR3 sequences; 12% to 15% are singletons and the top ten take roughly a tenth. The chain is built from TRBV7-2 and TRBJ2-2; 8 bases are shared with TRBD2. The clonotype originates from a woman aged 18-30 years with Graves' hyperthyroidism. Source material: blood. This CDR3 reads CASSPQGLARPGELFF. DNA for the CDR3: TGTGCCAGCAGCCCTCAAGGACTAGCCCGCCCCGGGGAGCTGTTTTTT.